What follows are 32 T cell receptor beta chains derived from one specimen sequenced in a study of shared clonotypes between healthy human individuals. The data were produced by immunoSEQ multiplex PCR, yet TCRdb's version contains in-frame clones alone and is incomplete. Of about 380,000 clones in the sample, around 96% were seen once. What was sequenced was memory CD8+ T cells sorted from blood. Stated subset: CD45RO+ cells pooled with CCR7-negative TemRA cells. The source is a young man in good health.

Comment on this clone: It may be a read error: a sequence one base away is much more abundant. The V call is TRBV19, the J call TRBJ2-3; 8 bases fit TRBD2. V was pared by 6 bases and J by 0 bases, with 2 bases of the junction left unmatched. The germline CDR1 and CDR2 sequences are LNHDA and SQIVND (reference sequence). The CDR3 contains 14 residues. CDR3 DNA sequence: TGTGCCAGTAGGTCTAGCGGGAGCACAGATACGCAGTATTTT. Its translation is CASRSSGSTDTQYF. The whole variable domain, remainder taken from reference TRBV19 and TRBJ2-3, is DGGITQSPKYLFRKEGQNVTLSCEQNLNHDAMYWYRQDPGQGLRLIYYSQIVNDFQKGDIAEGYSVSREKKESFPLTVTSAQKNPTAFYLCASRSSGSTDTQYFGPGTRLTVL.

The chain links TRBV6-1 to TRBJ1-1; possibly TRBD1 for D (6 bases). Germline CDR1 reads MNHNS; CDR2 reads SASEGT. The germline V and J ends were trimmed by 5 bases and 11 bases, with 12 bases remaining between them. The CDR3 is made up of 11 amino acids. The CDR3 reads CASSRQVAAFF. The CDR3 DNA is TGTGCCAGCAGTAGACAGGTGGCGGCTTTCTTT.

The V call is TRBV10-3, the J call TRBJ2-5, with 11 nucleotides matching TRBD2. Trimming took 4 bases from V and 0 from J; bases not matched to a gene: 1. The V gene's germline CDR1 is ENHRY and CDR2 SYGVKD. This CDR3 has 15 amino acids. The CDR3 bases are TGTGCCATCAGTGGACTAGCGGGGTACCAAGAGACCCAGTACTTC. It encodes CAISGLAGYQETQYF.

J is TRBJ2-2 and V is TRBV18; D gene unclear. This CDR3 comprises 15 residues. CDR1 and CDR2 from the germline V gene are KGHSH and LQKENI. V was cut by 1 base and J by 6 bases, with 12 bases left in between. DNA of the CDR3: TGTGCCAGCTCACCACTTGAAAGGGCCCCCGGGGAGCTGTTTTTT. It is translated as CASSPLERAPGELFF.

This clone was seen just once. The genes are TRBV4-2 and TRBJ1-2, with D perhaps TRBD1 (6 bases). Germline-derived CDR1 and CDR2 are LGHNA and YNFKEQ. V lost 7 bases and J lost 3, with 18 bases in between. This CDR3 spans 15 amino acids. CDR3 protein: CASKMRGGKDYGYTF. The CDR3 DNA reads as TGTGCCAGCAAGATGAGGGGGGGAAAAGACTATGGCTACACCTTC.

The genes are TRBV7-8 and TRBJ2-1; no clear D. The germline V gene has CDR1 SGHVS and CDR2 FQNEAQ. Trimming took off 8 bases at V and 2 bases at J, with 19 bases between the two ends. The CDR3 is 16 amino acids. For the CDR3, the DNA is TGTGCCAGCGAAACCCGAGCTAGGCCGGCCTACAATGAGCAGTTCTTC. This codes for CASETRARPAYNEQFF.

This clone appeared once. This chain uses TRBV2 with TRBJ2-7, with 8 positions matching TRBD2. Germline V gene lookup returns CDR1 SNHLY and CDR2 FYNNEI. J lost 4 bases, V lost 7 bases, and 6 bases had no gene match. CDR3 length equals 13 residues. In DNA, the CDR3 is TGTGCCAGCACACAATCTAGCGGGTACGAGCAGTACTTC. Residues: CASTQSSGYEQYF.

The chain employs TRBV5-8 and TRBJ1-2; 7 bases match TRBD1. The CDR3 is made up of 15 amino acids. In germline, CDR1 is SGHTS, CDR2 YDEGEE. V shed 2 bases, J shed 1 base, and the junction held 5 bases outside the gene matches. In DNA form, the CDR3 reads TGTGCCAGCAGCTTACAGGGGTTTCGTAACTATGGCTACACCTTC. Protein: CASSLQGFRNYGYTF.

V usage is TRBV27 and J usage is TRBJ2-7, with 10 bases lining up with TRBD1. Trimming took 7 bases from V and 5 from J; bases not matched to a gene: 5. There are 13 residues in the CDR3. Germline-derived CDR1 and CDR2 are MNHEY and SMNVEV (reference sequence). CDR3 region: CASTPGTGDEQYF. The DNA for the CDR3 is TGTGCCAGCACCCCCGGGACAGGGGACGAGCAGTACTTC.

The chain carries TRBV23-1 and TRBJ2-7; a possible D gene is TRBD2 (5 bases). TRBV23-1 qualifies as an ORF whose function is uncertain. V dropped 6 bases and J dropped 6 bases, with 18 bases sitting between them. The CDR3 runs 14 residues. CDR3 protein: CASSDPSNDGEQYF. The DNA of the CDR3 is TGCGCCAGCAGCGATCCTAGCAACGATGGCGAGCAGTACTTC.

The rearrangement links TRBV30 to TRBJ1-2, with TRBD1 identical over 9 bases. The CDR3 runs to 15 residues. Looked up from germline, CDR1 is GTSNPN and CDR2 is SVGIG (reference sequence). J lost 8 bases, V lost 0 bases, and 10 bases had no gene match. CDR3 DNA sequence: TGTGCCTGGAGTGTACGTGGGACAGGGCGGTTGGGCTACACCTTC. Protein: CAWSVRGTGRLGYTF.

The count of this clone is one. The chain recombines TRBV14 with TRBJ2-5; D remains unclear. There are 16 residues in the CDR3. CDR1 is SGHDN and CDR2 is FVKESK in the germline V gene. The V end lost 4 bases, the J end lost 5 bases, and 20 bases lay between the germline ends. This CDR3 reads CASSPVVGRAMETQYF. As DNA, the CDR3 is TGTGCCAGCAGCCCTGTGGTAGGCAGAGCAATGGAGACCCAGTACTTC.

The chain uses TRBV6-1 and TRBJ2-5; D gene unclear. Germline V CDR1 and CDR2: MNHNS, SASEGT. The CDR3 runs 13 residues. V was shortened by 2 bases and J by 2 bases, with 6 bases between the two germline ends. CDR3 bases: TGTGCCAGCAGTGAAAGATGGCAAGAGACCCAGTACTTC. Translation gives CASSERWQETQYF.

The rearrangement uses TRBV5-4 and TRBJ1-1; 7 nucleotides agree with TRBD1. The CDR3 totals 17 residues. J was trimmed by 0 bases and V by 4 bases; bases with no gene match: 12. Germline-derived CDR1 and CDR2 are SGHNT and YYREEE (reference sequence). The CDR3 region is CASSRYRAGQVNTEAFF. The CDR3 bases are TGTGCCAGCAGCCGGTACAGGGCCGGACAGGTGAACACTGAAGCTTTCTTT.

This rearrangement joins TRBV5-6 to TRBJ1-5; perhaps TRBD1 as D (6 bases). Germline V gene sequence: CDR1 SGHDT, CDR2 YYEEEE. Trimming removed 2 bases at V and 6 bases at J, with 15 bases between. The CDR3 runs 15 residues. CDR3 protein: CASSFRDTGFQPQHF. CDR3 nucleotide sequence: TGTGCCAGCAGCTTTAGGGATACAGGGTTTCAGCCCCAGCATTTT.

This chain uses TRBV7-3 with TRBJ1-2; 7 positions agree with TRBD1. CDR3 length: 13 amino acids. Germline values: CDR1 SGHTA, CDR2 FQGTGA. V lost 5 bases and J lost 4; bases outside the gene matches: 4. The CDR3 protein is CASSQGGGYGYTF. For the CDR3, the DNA is TGTGCCAGCAGCCAGGGGGGTGGCTATGGCTACACCTTC. Full variable domain (missing parts from reference TRBV7-3 and TRBJ1-2): GAGVSQTPSNKVTEKGKYVELRCDPISGHTALYWYRQSLGQGPEFLIYFQGTGAADDSGLPNDRFFAVRPEGSVSTLKIQRTERGDSAVYLCASSQGGGYGYTFGSGTRLTVV.

The gene calls are TRBV7-2 and TRBJ2-7; the D gene could be TRBD1 or TRBD2 (5 bases each). The CDR3 has 16 amino acids. Germline lookup yields CDR1 SGHTA and CDR2 FQGNSA. Between the trimmed V and J ends, which lost 1 base and 3 bases, there was a span of 16 bases. CDR3 in amino acids: CASSLDSWDGYYEQYF. The CDR3 region has the DNA TGTGCCAGCAGCTTAGATTCGTGGGACGGATACTACGAGCAGTACTTC. The entire variable domain, with the rest obtained from reference TRBV7-2 and TRBJ2-7, is as follows: GAGVSQSPSNKVTEKGKDVELRCDPISGHTALYWYRQSLGQGLEFLIYFQGNSAPDKSGLPSDRFSAERTGGSVSTLTIQRTQQEDSAVYLCASSLDSWDGYYEQYFGPGTRLTVT.

The chain recombines TRBV21-1 with TRBJ1-1; the table's D call of TRBD1 was not tested on the DNA. TRBV21-1 is a recognized pseudogene. The CDR3 spans 14 residues. This CDR3 reads CASSKATGGTEAFF. CDR3 nucleotide sequence: TGTGCCAGCAGCAAAGCGACAGGGGGCACTGAAGCTTTCTTT.

The chain links TRBV4-1 to TRBJ2-4; D gene unclear. Trimming took 0 bases from V and 6 from J, leaving 6 bases between them. Germline CDR1 MGHRA, CDR2 YSYEKL. The CDR3 length is 13 residues. CDR3 nucleotide sequence: TGCGCCAGCAGCCAAGACCCGGGAAACATTCAGTACTTC. Translated, it gives CASSQDPGNIQYF.

The chain couples TRBV11-2 to TRBJ2-2; D ambiguous. The CDR3 contains 13 residues. Trimming left V 5 bases short and J 4 bases short, with 8 bases between. The germline CDR1 and CDR2 sequences are SGHAT and FQNNGV. CDR3 nucleotide sequence: TGTGCCAGCAGCAGCCCTTCCACCGGGGAGCTGTTTTTT. Its translation: CASSSPSTGELFF.

This sequence joins TRBV4-2 and TRBJ2-1; the match to TRBD2 covers 11 bases. The J segment lost 2 bases and the V segment lost 4 bases, leaving 1 base of the junction unmatched. Germline lookup yields CDR1 LGHNA and CDR2 YNFKEQ. The CDR3 extends over 15 amino acids. CDR3 loop: CASSLAGGPYNEQFF. CDR3 DNA sequence: TGTGCCAGCAGCCTAGCGGGAGGGCCCTACAATGAGCAGTTCTTC.

Worth noting for this clone: Distinct nucleotide sequences in the sample also encode this CDR3. The chain combines TRBV7-9 with TRBJ2-1; no definite D call. The length of the CDR3 is 13 residues. The ends were cut back, 2 bases at V and 3 bases at J, with 5 bases in the middle. The germline CDR1 and CDR2 sequences are SEHNR and FQNEAQ (reference sequence). CDR3 residues: CASSLTHYNEQFF. CDR3 DNA: TGTGCCAGCAGCTTAACCCACTACAATGAGCAGTTCTTC.

The chain has TRBV6-6 and TRBJ1-1; no reliable D call. With 5 bases removed from V and 0 bases from J, the gap between germline ends came to 13 bases. This CDR3 contains 15 residues. The germline CDR1 and CDR2 sequences are MNHNY and SVGAGI (reference sequence). In DNA form, the CDR3 reads TGTGCCAGCAGTCCTCCGGGTCTATTGAACACTGAAGCTTTCTTT. It specifies CASSPPGLLNTEAFF.

As for this clone: One end of the junction varies from germline; a read error may be responsible. The chain employs TRBV7-7 and TRBJ2-5; no clear D. CDR3 size: 14 residues. Germline V gives CDR1 SSHAT, CDR2 FNYEAQ (reference sequence). The CDR3 coding sequence is TGTGCTAGCAGCTTAGATCCAGGCCCCTCGGCCCAGTACTTC. Protein product: CASSLDPGPSAQYF.

This clone showed up just once. This chain joins TRBV7-2 and TRBJ2-7; 13 bases match TRBD2. There are 15 residues in the CDR3. From germline, CDR1 is SGHTA and CDR2 FQGNSA. The V segment lost 1 base and the J segment 7 bases; nucleotides outside the gene matches: 4. CDR3 in amino acids: CASSLGLAGGFEQYF. DNA of the CDR3: TGTGCCAGCAGCTTAGGACTAGCGGGAGGCTTTGAGCAGTACTTC.

Written as DNA, the CDR3 is TGTGCCAGCAGCTTAGCGTTGGGACTAGCGGGAGGTCGTTACAATGAGCAGTTCTTC. It specifies CASSLALGLAGGRYNEQFF. This chain connects TRBV11-1 to TRBJ2-1; TRBD2 matches at 15 bases. V shed 0 bases and J 4 bases; nucleotides not matched to a gene: 7. CDR1 and CDR2 (germline): SGHAT, FQDESV (reference sequence). This CDR3 is built from 19 residues.

This clone was seen a handful of times. This chain uses TRBV19 with TRBJ1-5, with 8 bases fitting TRBD1. Losses at the gene ends were 9 bases for V and 4 bases for J; bases not matched to a gene: 5. Germline V gene sequence: CDR1 LNHDA, CDR2 SQIVND (reference sequence). This CDR3 contains 13 residues. For the CDR3, the DNA is TGTGCCAGGAGTGGGACAGGTAATCAGCCCCAGCATTTT. Its protein product is CARSGTGNQPQHF.

The rearrangement joins TRBV6-5 to TRBJ1-4; a weak D match, TRBD1 (5 bases). The CDR3 loop spans 12 amino acids. Trimming removed 8 bases from V and 8 bases from J, with 12 bases in between. CDR1 is MNHEY, CDR2 SVGAGI, per germline. The DNA of the CDR3 is TGTGCCAGCGGGAGACAGATGGAAAAACTGTTTTTT. This codes for CASGRQMEKLFF.

J is TRBJ2-3 and V is TRBV7-9; 12 bases are shared with TRBD2. J lost 5 bases, V lost 6 bases, and 15 bases had no gene match. The V gene's germline CDR1 is SEHNR and CDR2 FQNEAQ (reference sequence). This CDR3 region has 18 residues. The CDR3 protein is CASRSYRLAGDRGDTQYF. CDR3 nucleotides: TGTGCCAGCAGGTCTTACCGACTAGCGGGAGATCGAGGAGATACGCAGTATTTT.

The chain employs TRBV29-1 and TRBJ2-1; D is unclear. Trimming shortened V by 4 bases and J by 10 bases, and 11 bases separated the two germline ends. CDR3 length: 11 residues. The germline V gene encodes CDR1 SQVTM and CDR2 ANQGSEA. The CDR3 DNA reads as TGCAGCGTTGGGGCAAGCTGGGAGCAGTTCTTC. It yields the protein CSVGASWEQFF.

The J gene is TRBJ1-2, the V gene TRBV29-1, with a weak D call TRBD1 (5 bases). The CDR3 spans 13 residues. From germline, CDR1 is SQVTM and CDR2 ANQGSEA. V lost 3 bases, J lost 1 base, and 9 bases lay in between. Written as DNA, the CDR3 is TGCAGCGTTGAGGCGGGGCATAACTATGGCTACACCTTC. Translation gives CSVEAGHNYGYTF.

This CDR3 is CASSPFPGDSGNTIYF. The CDR3 DNA follows: TGTGCCAGCTCACCCTTCCCGGGGGACTCTGGAAACACCATATATTTT. The chain employs TRBV18 and TRBJ1-3, with a tentative D call TRBD1 (5 bases). Trimming cost V 3 bases and J 0 bases, with 12 bases left between them. Per germline, CDR1 KGHSH and CDR2 LQKENI. The CDR3 has 16 amino acids.